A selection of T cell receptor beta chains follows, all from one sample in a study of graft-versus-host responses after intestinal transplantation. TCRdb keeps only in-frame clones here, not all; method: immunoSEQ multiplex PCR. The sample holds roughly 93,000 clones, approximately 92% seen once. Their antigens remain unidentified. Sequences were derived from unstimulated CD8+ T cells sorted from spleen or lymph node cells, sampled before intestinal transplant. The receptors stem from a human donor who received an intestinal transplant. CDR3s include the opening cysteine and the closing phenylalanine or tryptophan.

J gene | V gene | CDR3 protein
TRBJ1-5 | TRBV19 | CASSIQQGGQPQHF
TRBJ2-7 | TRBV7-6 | CASSSNRGPASHEQYF
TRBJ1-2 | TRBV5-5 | CASSLDTGGYGYTF
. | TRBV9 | CASSVGPSGIYEQYF
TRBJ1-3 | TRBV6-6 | CASSYWLGHSGNTIYF
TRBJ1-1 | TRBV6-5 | CASMGAEAFF
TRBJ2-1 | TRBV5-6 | CASSFSLAINEQFF
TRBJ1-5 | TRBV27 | CASSFQGGNQPQHF
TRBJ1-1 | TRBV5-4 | CASSLVGAGGTEAFF
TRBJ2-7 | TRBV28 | CASSPSGRGEQYF
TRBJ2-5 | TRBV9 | CASSVGGGRETQYF
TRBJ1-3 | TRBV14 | CASGTITGPWNTIYF
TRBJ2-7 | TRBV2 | CASSEALPGYEQYF
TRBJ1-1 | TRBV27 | CASSLIYAQGEAFF
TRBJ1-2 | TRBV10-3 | CAISDSGLVGTGGNYGYTF
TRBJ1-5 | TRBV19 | CASSITGNQPQHF
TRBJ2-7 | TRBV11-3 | CASRGQNEQYF
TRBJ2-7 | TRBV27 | CASSVTGHYEQYF
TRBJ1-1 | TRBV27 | CASSLRTDTEAFF
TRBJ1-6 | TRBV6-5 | CASSYEANSPLHF
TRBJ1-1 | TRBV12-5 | CASGLPQGVNTEAFF
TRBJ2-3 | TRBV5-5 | CASMTPIVSTSTDTQYF
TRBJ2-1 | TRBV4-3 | CASSQDPGGWYEQFF
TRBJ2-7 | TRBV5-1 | CASSLRGQVYEQYF
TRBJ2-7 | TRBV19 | CASSTSPRDRGYEQYF
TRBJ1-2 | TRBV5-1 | CASSSTGGGDYGYTF
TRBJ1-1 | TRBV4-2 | CASSPGTISTEAFF
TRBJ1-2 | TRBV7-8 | CASSLGLDYGYTF
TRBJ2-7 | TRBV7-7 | CASSPGTGPYEQYF
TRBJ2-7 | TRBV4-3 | CASSQVYQGNSYEQYF
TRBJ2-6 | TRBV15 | CATSGTASGANVLTF
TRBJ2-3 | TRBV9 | CASSVLLAGGTDTQYF
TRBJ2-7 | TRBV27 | CASSLTQPGLTYEQYF
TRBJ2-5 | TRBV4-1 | CASKDSARGTQYF
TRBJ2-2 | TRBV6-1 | CASSERSLAGASGELFF
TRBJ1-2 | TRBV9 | CASSVASGGGANYGYTF
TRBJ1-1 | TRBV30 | CAWSGGEAFF
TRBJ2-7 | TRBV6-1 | CASSEIGLASYEQYF
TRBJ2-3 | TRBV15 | CATSRKLARGAGFTDTQYF
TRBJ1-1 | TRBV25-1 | CASNSVGWGQGAFF
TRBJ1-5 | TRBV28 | CASTPSRGPNQPQHF
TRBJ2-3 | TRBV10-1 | CASSAGTGDTDTQYF
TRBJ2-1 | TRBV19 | CASSIGGGTYNEQFF
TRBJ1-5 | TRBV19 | CASSIGHTINQPQHF
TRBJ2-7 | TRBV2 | CASAKGYEQYF
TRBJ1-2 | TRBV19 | CASQTGGANYGYTF
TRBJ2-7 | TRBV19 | CASSIELDSSYEQYF
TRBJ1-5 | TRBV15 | CATSRADSFNQPQHF
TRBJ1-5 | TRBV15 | CATSREEGWGVQPQHF
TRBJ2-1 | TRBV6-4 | CASSDDPGAYNEQFF
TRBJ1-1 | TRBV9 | CASSARDTEFEWTEAFF
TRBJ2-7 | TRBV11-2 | CASSLGAGLYYEQYF
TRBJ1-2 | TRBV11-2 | CASSLDGGTGLRNYGYTF
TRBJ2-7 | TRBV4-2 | CASSQDMRGGRYEQYF